This T cell receptor beta chain was identified during a study of cytomegalovirus exposure and HLA in healthy donors. The V end lost 6 bases, the J end lost 6 bases, and 10 bases lay between the germline ends. The CDR3 has 12 residues. From germline, CDR1 is SGHNT and CDR2 YYREEE (reference sequence). Comment on this clone: As yet, its antigen is unknown.

PCR used 60 Vbeta primers and 13 Jbeta primers. The data were produced by immunoSEQ multiplex PCR, yet TCRdb's version contains in-frame clones alone and is incomplete. The sample lists about 110,000 clones, 70% to 80% occurring once. Findings and limits, study-wide: Three chains linked to CMV were shown in vitro to be specific for CMV antigens. The productive fraction for most TCR beta V segments was about 87% or about 30% in an earlier analysis. When analyzed later, a missense DCLRE1C variant was found to be linked to TCR beta V- and J-gene trimming. Associated with HLA alleles at 0.05 false discovery rate in a later analysis were around 15,000 TCR beta sequences.

The chain combines TRBV5-4 with TRBJ2-1, with D possibly TRBD2 on 6 matching bases. Specimen: PBMCs. This TCR was sampled from a female donor in good health and CMV-seronegative. The CDR3 sequence: CASTGVRNEQFF. The CDR3, as DNA: TGTGCCAGCACGGGAGTGCGCAATGAGCAGTTCTTC.